The 2 T cell receptor beta chains in this list originate from one sample, sequenced in a study of beta chain features in type 1 diabetes. Study observations and caveats: All four CD4+ subsets from Type 1 diabetes patients carried moderately but significantly shorter TCRB CDR3s.

The antigens of these receptors remain unknown. Of the isolated RNA, all was reverse transcribed, and so the sequenced material was expressed TCRB transcripts. Clones were read by immunoSEQ multiplex PCR, and TCRdb kept only the in-frame ones, dropping some. The table lists hundreds of thousands of clones, 10% to 15% of them singletons. Sequenced sample: naive CD4+ T cells from blood. The receptors stem from a man aged 18 to 29 with type 1 diabetes.

V is TRBV18 and J is TRBJ2-2, with 9 bases identical to TRBD1. The V gene end was trimmed by 4 bases and the J gene end by 5 bases; junction bases not matched to a gene: 2. Germline V lookup: CDR1 KGHSH, CDR2 LQKENI. The length of the CDR3 is 14 residues. The CDR3 protein is CASSRDRVTGELFF. The CDR3 DNA is TGTGCCAGCTCACGGGACAGGGTGACCGGGGAGCTGTTTTTT.

The chain combines TRBV30 with TRBJ2-7; D gene uncertain. Per the germline V gene, CDR1 is GTSNPN and CDR2 is SVGIG (reference sequence). The CDR3 spans 13 residues. With 7 bases removed from V and 5 bases from J, the gap between germline ends came to 18 bases. DNA for the CDR3: TGTGCCTTAGTCCAGGATCGGCCTAACGAGCAGTACTTC. It specifies CALVQDRPNEQYF.